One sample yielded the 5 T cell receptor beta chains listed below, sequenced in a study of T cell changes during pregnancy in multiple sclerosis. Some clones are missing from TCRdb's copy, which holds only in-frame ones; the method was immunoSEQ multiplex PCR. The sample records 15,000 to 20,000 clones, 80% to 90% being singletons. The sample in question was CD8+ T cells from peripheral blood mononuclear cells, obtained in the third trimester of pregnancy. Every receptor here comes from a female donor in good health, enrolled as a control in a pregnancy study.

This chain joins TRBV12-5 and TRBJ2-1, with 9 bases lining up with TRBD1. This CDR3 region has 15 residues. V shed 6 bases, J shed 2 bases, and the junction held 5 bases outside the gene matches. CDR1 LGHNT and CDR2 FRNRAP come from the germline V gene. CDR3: CASGYGTGPYNEQFF. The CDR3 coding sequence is TGTGCTAGTGGGTACGGGACAGGGCCCTACAATGAGCAGTTCTTC.

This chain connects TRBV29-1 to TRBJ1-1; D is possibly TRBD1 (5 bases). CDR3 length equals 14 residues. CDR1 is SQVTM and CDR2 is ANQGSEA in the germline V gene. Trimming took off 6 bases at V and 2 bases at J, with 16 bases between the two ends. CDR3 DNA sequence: TGCAGCGTCCCATTAGGGGCGATAAACACTGAAGCTTTCTTT. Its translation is CSVPLGAINTEAFF.

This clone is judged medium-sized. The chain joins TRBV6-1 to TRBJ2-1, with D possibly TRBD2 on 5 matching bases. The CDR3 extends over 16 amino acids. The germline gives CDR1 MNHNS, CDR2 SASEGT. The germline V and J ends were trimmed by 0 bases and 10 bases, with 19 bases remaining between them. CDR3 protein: CASSEALEGRKGEQFF. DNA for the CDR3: TGTGCCAGCAGTGAAGCGCTCGAGGGCAGGAAAGGGGAGCAGTTCTTC.

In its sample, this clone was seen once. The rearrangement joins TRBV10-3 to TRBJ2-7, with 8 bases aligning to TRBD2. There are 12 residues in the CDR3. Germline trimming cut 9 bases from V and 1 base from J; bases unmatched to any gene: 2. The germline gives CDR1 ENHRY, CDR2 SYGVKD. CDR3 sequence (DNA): TGTGCCATTAGCGGGGCATCCTACGAGCAGTACTTC. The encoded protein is CAISGASYEQYF.

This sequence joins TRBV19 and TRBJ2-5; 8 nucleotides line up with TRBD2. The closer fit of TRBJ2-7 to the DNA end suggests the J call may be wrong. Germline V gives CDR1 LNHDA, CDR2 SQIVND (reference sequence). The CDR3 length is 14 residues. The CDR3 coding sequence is TGTGCCAGTAGTATCGGTAGCGGGGCCTACGAGCAGTACTTC. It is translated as CASSIGSGAYEQYF.